This is a list of T cell receptor beta chains from one sample in a study of siplizumab effects on memory and regulatory T cells. Clones were sequenced by immunoSEQ multiplex PCR, and TCRdb holds only the in-frame ones, with some missing. The profile covers about 94,000 clones, with approximately 95% appearing a single time and around 0.3% taken by the ten largest. Sequenced sample: non-Treg CD4+ T cells sorted from blood. The receptors were gathered from a human donor in good health. Both conserved end residues are part of each CDR3. D genes are given only for firm matches. A row's size may be missing; if present it is once, few, many or a size class.

v_gene	len	d_gene	abundance	j_gene	CDR3aa	CDR3nt
TRBV29-1	13	NA	NA	TRBJ1-1	CSAETDMNTEAFF	TGCAGCGCAGAGACAGACATGAACACTGAAGCTTTCTTT
TRBV6-5	14	NA	NA	TRBJ1-3	CASSRTGIGNTIYF	TGTGCCAGCAGCCGAACAGGGATTGGAAACACCATATATTTT
TRBV7-6	17	TRBD2	NA	TRBJ2-2	CASSLAIPSGNTGELFF	TGTGCCAGCAGCTTAGCGATCCCTAGCGGGAACACCGGGGAGCTGTTTTTT
TRBV11-2	18	NA	NA	TRBJ2-7	CASSLENRTRDRIYEQYF	TGTGCCAGCAGCTTAGAAAATCGAACCCGGGATCGTATCTACGAGCAGTACTTC
TRBV27	12	TRBD1	NA	TRBJ2-7	CASSLGGDRVYF	TGTGCCAGCAGTTTAGGGGGGGACAGGGTTTACTTC
TRBV5-1	12	NA	NA	TRBJ2-5	CASSPDQETQYF	TGCGCCAGCAGCCCCGACCAAGAGACCCAGTACTTC
TRBV4-1	17	TRBD2	once	TRBJ2-7	CASSQGGLVAGTGEQYF	TGCGCCAGCAGCCAAGGTGGATTGGTAGCGGGGACGGGCGAGCAGTACTTC
TRBV5-1	16	TRBD2	NA	TRBJ2-3	CASSRMAGTTADTQYF	TGCGCCAGCAGCCGAATGGCCGGGACTACAGCAGATACGCAGTATTTT
TRBV7-9	12	NA	NA	TRBJ2-7	CASSTRAYEQYF	TGTGCCAGCAGCACCCGGGCCTACGAGCAGTACTTC
TRBV18	16	NA	NA	TRBJ1-3	CASSPRQESSGNTIYF	TGTGCCAGCTCACCTCGACAGGAGAGCTCTGGAAACACCATATATTTT
TRBV9	16	TRBD2	few	TRBJ2-2	CASSTLAGAEHGELFF	TGTGCCAGCAGCACCCTAGCGGGGGCCGAACACGGGGAGCTGTTTTTT
TRBV6-5	16	TRBD1	NA	TRBJ2-2	CASSYSGGQSAGELFF	TGTGCCAGCAGTTACTCTGGGGGACAGAGTGCCGGGGAGCTGTTTTTT
TRBV19	12	TRBD1	NA	TRBJ1-2	CASRTGVVGYTF	TGTGCCAGTAGAACAGGGGTCGTTGGCTACACCTTC
TRBV30	14	NA	NA	TRBJ2-3	CAWSAGLETDTQYF	TGTGCCTGGAGCGCGGGCTTAGAGACAGATACGCAGTATTTT
TRBV5-6	13	NA	NA	TRBJ2-1	CASSWTPSNEQFF	TGTGCCAGCAGCTGGACGCCGTCCAATGAGCAGTTCTTC
TRBV2	14	TRBD1	NA	TRBJ1-4	CASSWGQGGEKLFF	TGTGCCAGCAGTTGGGGACAGGGGGGTGAAAAACTGTTTTTT
TRBV6-1	13	TRBD1	NA	TRBJ1-2	CASSNTGGRGYTF	TGTGCCAGCAGTAACACAGGGGGTCGAGGCTACACCTTC
TRBV6-1	15	TRBD2	NA	TRBJ2-7	CASSARLAGLYEQYF	TGTGCCAGCAGTGCCCGACTAGCGGGACTCTACGAGCAGTACTTC
TRBV7-2	13	NA	NA	TRBJ2-7	CASSSTVSYEQYF	TGTGCCAGCAGCTCGACGGTCTCCTACGAGCAGTACTTC
TRBV9	15	TRBD2	once	TRBJ2-3	CASSPPSGRGDTQYF	TGTGCCAGCAGCCCCCCTAGCGGGAGGGGAGATACGCAGTATTTT
TRBV5-3	13	TRBD1	NA	TRBJ1-2	CARSLRQGSRYTF	TGTGCCAGAAGCTTGAGACAGGGGAGCAGATACACCTTC
TRBV5-1	15	TRBD1	NA	TRBJ2-3	CASSLGDSVTDTQYF	TGCGCCAGCAGCTTGGGGGACAGCGTCACAGATACGCAGTATTTT
TRBV11-2	15	NA	once	TRBJ2-7	CASSLDPRSFSEQYF	TGTGCCAGCAGCTTAGATCCCAGGAGTTTCTCCGAGCAGTACTTC
TRBV2	13	NA	NA	TRBJ2-7	CASSATEDHEQYF	TGTGCCAGCAGTGCGACAGAGGACCACGAGCAGTACTTC
TRBV19	13	TRBD1	NA	TRBJ1-2	CASNTGGLDGYTF	TGTGCCAGTAATACAGGGGGCCTGGATGGCTACACCTTC
TRBV6-1	14	NA	NA	TRBJ1-2	CASSEAGGYYGYTF	TGTGCCAGCAGTGAAGCGGGCGGGTACTATGGCTACACCTTC
TRBV18	14	TRBD1	NA	TRBJ2-5	CASSPPSRGETQYF	TGTGCCAGCTCACCACCGTCCAGGGGGGAGACCCAGTACTTC
TRBV11-3	14	TRBD1	NA	TRBJ1-1	CASSGQTGPTEAFF	TGTGCCAGCAGCGGACAGACAGGGCCCACTGAAGCTTTCTTT
TRBV19	15	NA	NA	TRBJ1-5	CASSIQESSNQPQHF	TGTGCCAGTAGTATACAAGAGTCTAGCAATCAGCCCCAGCATTTT
TRBV5-1	14	NA	NA	TRBJ1-2	CASSLEGANYGYTF	TGCGCCAGCAGCCTCGAGGGAGCAAACTATGGCTACACCTTC
TRBV19	14	NA	NA	TRBJ1-5	CASISEFSNQPQHF	TGTGCCAGTATTTCCGAGTTTAGCAATCAGCCCCAGCATTTT
TRBV27	18	NA	few	TRBJ1-5	CASSSGEGGRRVPQPQHF	TGTGCCAGCAGTTCAGGTGAAGGCGGCAGGCGCGTTCCTCAGCCCCAGCATTTT
TRBV7-2	15	NA	NA	TRBJ2-5	CASSLARVEGETQYF	TGTGCCAGCAGCTTAGCGCGCGTCGAGGGGGAGACCCAGTACTTC
TRBV7-9	12	NA	NA	TRBJ2-7	CASSEGRYEQYF	TGTGCCAGCAGCGAGGGCCGCTACGAGCAGTACTTC
TRBV11-2	15	NA	NA	TRBJ1-2	CASSLDIGQNYGYTF	TGTGCCAGCAGCTTAGATATCGGACAGAACTATGGCTACACCTTC
TRBV28	23	TRBD1	NA	TRBJ1-1	CASSLTLQYDQGGGLRVNTEAFF	TGTGCCAGCAGTTTAACCCTCCAGTACGATCAGGGGGGGGGTTTAAGGGTCAACACTGAAGCTTTCTTT
TRBV6-1	11	NA	NA	TRBJ1-3	CASSQGNTIYF	TGTGCCAGCAGCCAAGGAAACACCATATATTTT
TRBV4-3	15	NA	NA	TRBJ1-2	CASSQDLQGFYGYTF	TGCGCCAGCAGCCAAGATCTCCAAGGCTTCTATGGCTACACCTTC
TRBV5-4	13	NA	few	TRBJ1-4	CASSSGWREKLFF	TGTGCCAGCAGCTCCGGCTGGAGGGAAAAACTGTTTTTT
TRBV10-3	13	NA	NA	TRBJ1-1	CAISGDRNTEAFF	TGTGCCATCAGTGGAGACAGGAACACTGAAGCTTTCTTT
TRBV12-5	15	NA	NA	TRBJ2-1	CASGSGGVPFDEQFF	TGTGCTAGTGGTTCCGGCGGGGTTCCGTTTGATGAGCAGTTCTTC
TRBV30	13	NA	once	TRBJ2-1	CAWIQSWVNEQFF	TGTGCCTGGATTCAAAGTTGGGTCAATGAGCAGTTCTTC
TRBV2	13	NA	NA	TRBJ2-3	CASRRTITDTQYF	TGTGCCAGCAGGAGGACCATCACAGATACGCAGTATTTT
TRBV19	15	NA	NA	TRBJ2-3	CASSLLGAATDTQYF	TGTGCCAGTAGCCTCCTAGGGGCGGCCACAGATACGCAGTATTTT
TRBV18	14	NA	NA	TRBJ2-7	CASSPRGLPFEQYF	TGTGCCAGCTCACCACGGGGGTTACCCTTCGAGCAGTACTTC
TRBV5-6	15	NA	NA	TRBJ2-7	CASSLDGEGRAEQYF	TGTGCCAGCAGCTTGGACGGAGAGGGACGAGCCGAGCAGTACTTC
TRBV9	14	NA	once	TRBJ1-2	CASSVGGSSYGYTF	TGTGCCAGCAGCGTAGGGGGCAGTTCCTATGGCTACACCTTC
TRBV5-1	13	TRBD1	NA	TRBJ2-1	CASSLGQGYEQFF	TGCGCCAGCAGCCTGGGACAGGGTTACGAGCAGTTCTTC
TRBV7-2	15	NA	once	TRBJ1-5	CASSLVIASNQPQHF	TGTGCCAGCAGCTTAGTTATAGCTAGCAATCAGCCCCAGCATTTT
TRBV27	16	NA	NA	TRBJ2-3	CASSRIRRGGTDTQYF	TGTGCCAGCAGTAGAATCCGTAGGGGCGGCACAGATACGCAGTATTTT
TRBV4-1	14	NA	once	TRBJ1-2	CASSQVPRSYGYTF	TGCGCCAGCAGCCAAGTACCGCGGAGCTATGGCTACACCTTC
TRBV5-1	18	TRBD2	NA	TRBJ2-1	CASSLVVRTSGRMDEQFF	TGCGCCAGCAGCTTAGTCGTCAGGACTAGCGGGAGGATGGATGAGCAGTTCTTC
TRBV11-2	15	TRBD2	once	TRBJ2-3	CASSLSGGWADTQYF	TGTGCCAGCAGCCTTAGCGGGGGTTGGGCAGATACGCAGTATTTT
TRBV18	14	NA	few	TRBJ1-1	CASSPLTGDTEAFF	TGTGCCAGCTCACCACTTACTGGGGATACTGAAGCTTTCTTT
TRBV27	17	NA	NA	TRBJ1-2	CASSPSPQNLGPYGYTF	TGTGCCAGCAGCCCTTCCCCTCAGAACCTGGGCCCCTATGGCTACACCTTC
TRBV11-2	14	NA	NA	TRBJ2-3	CASSHSPSTDTQYF	TGTGCCAGCAGCCACAGCCCTAGCACAGATACGCAGTATTTT
TRBV6-1	13	NA	NA	TRBJ1-6	CASMTSSGSPLHF	TGTGCCAGCATGACCTCGTCGGGGTCACCCCTCCACTTT
TRBV7-6	16	TRBD2	NA	TRBJ2-5	CASSLVPASGSETQYF	TGTGCCAGCAGCCTAGTCCCGGCTAGCGGGAGCGAGACCCAGTACTTC
TRBV12-5	18	TRBD2	NA	TRBJ2-2	CASGLVLLAASNTGELFF	TGTGCTAGTGGTTTGGTACTACTAGCGGCCTCGAACACCGGGGAGCTGTTTTTT
TRBV4-1	15	NA	NA	TRBJ2-5	CASSRNTGNQETQYF	TGCGCCAGCAGCCGTAACACCGGGAACCAAGAGACCCAGTACTTC